Each of the 31 T cell receptor beta chains below was sequenced from the same sample in a study of T-cell memory formation after mild COVID-19. TCRdb re-derived calls from the 5' RACE reads in MiXCR, one entry per CDR3 protein. This sample yields approximately 450,000 distinct CDR3 sequences, of which 15% to 20% are seen a single time; 9% to 15% belongs to the top ten. What was sequenced was PBMCs or a T cell subset sorted from them (not recorded which). These receptors came from an adult woman who had mild COVID-19 (a few samples of this study predate the infection). Cell type and time point are not known.

This clonotype was observed a few times. V is TRBV5-6 and J is TRBJ2-7, with 7 bases aligning to TRBD1. Germline V gene sequence: CDR1 SGHDT, CDR2 YYEEEE. Trimming took 4 bases from V and 2 from J; bases not matched to a gene: 9. This CDR3 region has 15 residues. In DNA form, the CDR3 reads TGTGCCAGCAGCCCCAGGGGGTACTACACCTACGAGCAGTACTTC. Amino acids: CASSPRGYYTYEQYF.

The chain links TRBV12-3 or TRBV12-4 to TRBJ1-4, with 7 bases lining up with TRBD1. CDR3 length: 16 residues. With 3 bases clipped from V and 5 bases from J, the junction kept 9 bases outside the gene matches. CDR3 in amino acids: CASSFHQGDGNEKLFF. The CDR3 DNA reads as TGTGCCAGCAGTTTCCACCAGGGGGATGGCAATGAAAAACTGTTTTTT.

The chain couples TRBV12-3 or TRBV12-4 to TRBJ2-2; D might be TRBD2 (7 bases). The CDR3 runs to 16 residues. V lost 8 bases to trimming and J lost 0 bases, with 16 bases between them. CDR3 nucleotides: TGTGCCAGCTTCAGTCGGGGGGCCTCGAACACCGGGGAGCTGTTTTTT. This encodes CASFSRGASNTGELFF.

The rearrangement links TRBV9 to TRBJ1-2, with TRBD1 identical over 11 bases. V lost 0 bases to trimming and J lost 2 bases; unmatched junction nucleotides: 3. Germline CDR1 is SGDLS and CDR2 is YYNGEE. CDR3 length: 16 residues. The CDR3 loop reads CASSVVGQGENYGYTF. DNA for the CDR3: TGTGCCAGCAGCGTAGTGGGACAGGGGGAGAACTATGGCTACACCTTC. Full variable domain (rest looked up from reference TRBV9 and TRBJ1-2): DSGVTQTPKHLITATGQRVTLRCSPRSGDLSVYWYQQSLDQGLQFLIQYYNGEERAKGNILERFSAQQFPDLHSELNLSSLELGDSALYFCASSVVGQGENYGYTFGSGTRLTVV.

The chain uses TRBV29-1 and TRBJ2-5; weak D call: TRBD1 (6 bases). V gave up 7 bases and J gave up 5 bases, with 23 bases separating them. Germline V CDR1 and CDR2: SQVTM, ANQGSEA. The CDR3 spans 15 residues. The CDR3 DNA follows: TGCAGCGCTACGGAAGGACAGAACCAGAGGGAGACCCAGTACTTC. Translating gives CSATEGQNQRETQYF.

V and J are TRBV7-9 and TRBJ2-7; a weak D match, TRBD2 (6 bases). Germline CDR1 is SEHNR and CDR2 is FQNEAQ (reference sequence). The CDR3 runs to 18 residues. Trimming took off 1 base at V and 4 bases at J, with 23 bases between the two ends. The DNA for the CDR3 is TGTGCCAGCAGCTTAGTAGGAGGGAACCGGGACCCTGGATACGAGCAGTACTTC. Protein: CASSLVGGNRDPGYEQYF.

This clonotype was found many times. V and J are TRBV7-3 and TRBJ2-1, with no clear D. Trimming cost V 3 bases and J 5 bases, with 2 bases left between them. Germline-derived CDR1 and CDR2 are SGHTA and FQGTGA. There are 11 residues in the CDR3. This CDR3 is CASSLNNEQFF. For the CDR3, the DNA is TGTGCCAGCAGCTTGAACAATGAGCAGTTCTTC.

This clonotype was seen more than once but under ten times. This sequence joins TRBV12-3 or TRBV12-4 and TRBJ2-1; the D gene could be TRBD1 or TRBD2 (6 bases each). The CDR3 has 15 residues. V was pared by 8 bases and J by 8 bases, with 22 bases between. The CDR3 spells CASLIIGGPEDEQFF. In nucleotides, the CDR3 is TGTGCCAGCCTGATTATCGGGGGCCCCGAGGATGAGCAGTTCTTC.

The sample holds one count of this clonotype. A much larger clone lies one base from this, so it may be a read error. This sequence joins TRBV4-2 and TRBJ1-6; D gene ambiguous. This CDR3 spans 18 amino acids. Germline CDR1 LGHNA, CDR2 YNFKEQ. The CDR3 sequence is CASSQTQTRVSYNSPIHF. Written as DNA, the CDR3 is TGTGCCAGCAGCCAGACCCAGACGAGAGTCTCCTATAATTCACCCATCCACTTT.

This clonotype was detected a few times. The V gene is TRBV21-1, the J gene TRBJ1-6; TRBD1, the table's D call, was not compared with the DNA. TRBV21-1 is tagged as a pseudogene. This CDR3 is 16 amino acids long. DNA of the CDR3: TGTGCCAGAGAGGACAGGGGGCGCTCCTATAATTCACCCCTCCACTTT. It translates to CAREDRGRSYNSPLHF.

This clonotype has just one count. The chain joins TRBV7-6 to TRBJ2-1; TRBD2 is a possible D gene (5 bases). In germline, CDR1 is SGHVS, CDR2 FNYEAQ. This CDR3 is built from 14 residues. The germline V and J ends were trimmed by 5 bases and 2 bases, with 10 bases remaining between them. In nucleotides, the CDR3 is TGTGCCAGCAGCATACTAGGCACCTACAATGAGCAGTTCTTC. Translated: CASSILGTYNEQFF.

V and J are TRBV20-1 and TRBJ2-1; no reliable D call. The CDR3 contains 15 residues. Per the germline V gene, CDR1 is DFQATT and CDR2 is SNEGSKA (reference sequence). V gave up 1 base and J gave up 0 bases, with 10 bases separating them. This CDR3 is CSARVRRSSYNEQFF. DNA of the CDR3: TGCAGTGCTAGAGTAAGGAGAAGCTCCTACAATGAGCAGTTCTTC.

This chain uses TRBV7-8 with TRBJ2-1; D perhaps matches TRBD2 (5 bases). Between the trimmed V and J ends, which lost 2 bases and 1 base, there was a span of 9 bases. The CDR3 consists of 15 residues. Germline assignment: CDR1 SGHVS and CDR2 FQNEAQ. The CDR3 DNA reads TGTGCCAGCAGCTTATCCGGGATTTCCTACAATGAGCAGTTCTTC. This encodes CASSLSGISYNEQFF.

This clonotype was picked up a small number of times. This sequence joins TRBV7-2 and TRBJ2-5, with TRBD2 matching over 12 bases. V gave up 2 bases and J gave up 6 bases; unmatched junction bases: 7. From germline, CDR1 is SGHTA and CDR2 FQGNSA. CDR3 length: 16 amino acids. The CDR3 nucleotides read TGTGCCAGCAGCTTAATGGCTAGCGGGGGGGTACAGACCCAGTACTTC. It translates to CASSLMASGGVQTQYF.

J is TRBJ2-5 and V is TRBV11-2; D gene ambiguous. V lost 5 bases, J lost 7 bases, and 14 bases lay in between. This CDR3 comprises 13 residues. Germline CDR1 is SGHAT and CDR2 is FQNNGV. DNA of the CDR3: TGTGCCAGCAGCATACCCACCTACGGGACCCAGTACTTC. This sequence encodes CASSIPTYGTQYF.

The gene calls are TRBV9 and TRBJ2-2, with 8 bases lining up with TRBD2. CDR1 and CDR2 (germline): SGDLS, YYNGEE. The CDR3 is made up of 15 amino acids. Germline trimming cut 5 bases from V and 1 base from J; bases unmatched to any gene: 4. This CDR3 reads CASSATSGNTGELFF. CDR3 bases: TGTGCCAGCAGTGCCACTAGCGGGAACACCGGGGAGCTGTTTTTT.

This clonotype was counted a few times. The chain is built from TRBV6-1 and TRBJ2-1; 8 nucleotides agree with TRBD2. With V trimmed by 2 bases and J by 1 base, 1 base remained unmatched. CDR3 size: 15 residues. The germline gives CDR1 MNHNS, CDR2 SASEGT. The CDR3 reads CASSELAGSYNEQFF. The CDR3 region has the DNA TGTGCCAGCAGTGAACTAGCGGGTTCCTACAATGAGCAGTTCTTC.

This clonotype was detected ten times or more. The rearrangement links TRBV6-5 to TRBJ1-3, with a weak D call TRBD1 (5 bases). Germline-derived CDR1 and CDR2 are MNHEY and SVGAGI. V was shortened by 4 bases and J by 8 bases, with 15 bases between the two germline ends. The CDR3 consists of 14 residues. As DNA, the CDR3 is TGTGCCAGCAGTTCTCTCAAAGGGGCTGACACCATATATTTT. Its translation is CASSSLKGADTIYF.

Many counts were recorded for this clonotype. J is TRBJ2-7 and V is TRBV7-6; D is perhaps TRBD2 (6 bases). The CDR3 is 15 residues long. Germline loops: CDR1 SGHVS, CDR2 FNYEAQ. The V gene lost 3 bases and the J gene lost 0 bases, with 12 bases spanning the gap. This CDR3 reads CASSFGTDSSYEQYF. CDR3 bases: TGTGCCAGCAGCTTCGGGACTGATAGCTCCTACGAGCAGTACTTC.

The CDR3 is CSARGGTVYGYTF. DNA for the CDR3: TGCAGTGCTAGAGGGGGGACAGTCTATGGCTACACCTTC. J is TRBJ1-2 and V is TRBV20-1; 7 bases fit TRBD1. The CDR3 runs to 13 residues. Germline CDR1 reads DFQATT; CDR2 reads SNEGSKA (reference sequence). J lost 4 bases, V lost 1 base, and 3 bases had no gene match.

This clonotype was seen a few times. V gene TRBV25-1 combines with J gene TRBJ2-2; unclear D gene. In germline, CDR1 is MGHDK, CDR2 SYGVNS. This CDR3 comprises 13 residues. The V and J ends lost 1 base and 5 bases respectively, with 5 bases between them. CDR3 in amino acids: CASSESDTGELFF. In DNA, the CDR3 is TGTGCCAGCAGTGAATCAGATACCGGGGAGCTGTTTTTT.

In its sample, this clonotype was seen a few times. V is TRBV27 and J is TRBJ2-3; 11 bases fit TRBD2. The CDR3 has 17 residues. In germline, CDR1 is MNHEY, CDR2 SMNVEV (reference sequence). V shed 0 bases and J 9 bases; nucleotides not matched to a gene: 11. The DNA of the CDR3 is TGTGCCAGCAGTTTATCGACCTCGCTAGCGGGGGGCCACACGCAGTATTTT. Protein sequence: CASSLSTSLAGGHTQYF.

This clonotype appeared many times. This chain uses TRBV5-5 with TRBJ2-1; no clear D gene. Germline V gene lookup returns CDR1 SGHKS and CDR2 YYEKEE (reference sequence). Trimming pared 4 bases from V and 0 bases from J, leaving 17 bases between. The CDR3 runs 17 residues. CDR3 protein: CASSPPPDGRSYNEQFF. The CDR3 nucleotides read TGTGCCAGCAGCCCACCACCAGACGGACGCTCCTACAATGAGCAGTTCTTC. The complete variable domain, with remaining parts taken from reference TRBV5-5 and TRBJ2-1, reads DAGVTQSPTHLIKTRGQQVTLRCSPISGHKSVSWYQQVLGQGPQFIFQYYEKEERGRGNFPDRFSARQFPNYSSELNVNALLLGDSALYLCASSPPPDGRSYNEQFFGPGTRLTVL.

V usage is TRBV11-3 and J usage is TRBJ1-4; possible D gene TRBD1, 5 bases. The V gene's germline CDR1 is SGHNT and CDR2 YENEEA. The V end was cut by 2 bases, the J end by 8 bases, with 15 bases between. This CDR3 spans 15 amino acids. CDR3 nucleotide sequence: TGTGCCAGCAGCTTAAGTGGCCCAAGGGACGAAAAACTGTTTTTT. Amino acid sequence: CASSLSGPRDEKLFF.

This clonotype was recorded many times. V is TRBV15 and J is TRBJ2-5, with D unclear. Trimming took off 0 bases at V and 0 bases at J, with 8 bases between the two ends. Germline assignment: CDR1 LNHNV and CDR2 YYDKDF (reference sequence). There are 15 residues in the CDR3. This CDR3 is CATSRDPGYQETQYF. CDR3 in DNA: TGTGCCACCAGCAGAGACCCAGGCTACCAAGAGACCCAGTACTTC.

This clonotype was detected a few times. The rearrangement joins TRBV7-8 to TRBJ2-3; TRBD1 matches at 12 bases. The V gene end was trimmed by 1 base and the J gene end by 8 bases; junction bases not matched to a gene: 10. CDR3 size: 17 residues. Germline CDR1 reads SGHVS; CDR2 reads FQNEAQ. The CDR3 loop reads CASSLVVGQGAFGTQYF. The CDR3 bases are TGTGCCAGCAGCTTAGTGGTGGGACAGGGGGCTTTCGGTACGCAGTATTTT. Based on the CDR3 plus reference TRBV7-8 and TRBJ2-3, the full variable domain is GAGVSQSPRYKVAKRGQDVALRCDPISGHVSLFWYQQALGQGPEFLTYFQNEAQLDKSGLPSDRFFAERPEGSVSTLKIQRTQQEDSAVYLCASSLVVGQGAFGTQYFGPGTRLTVL.

The V gene is TRBV5-1, the J gene TRBJ1-3; the match to TRBD1 covers 8 bases. The trim removed 3 bases at V and 2 bases at J, leaving 13 bases unmatched. The CDR3 sequence is 18 residues long. Germline values: CDR1 SGHRS, CDR2 YFSETQ. The CDR3 is CASSSTFRTGLPGNTIYF. The CDR3 DNA sequence: TGCGCCAGCAGCTCGACATTTCGGACAGGGCTCCCTGGAAACACCATATATTTT.

This clonotype showed up just a few times. The V call is TRBV30, the J call TRBJ2-2, with D perhaps matching TRBD1 or TRBD2 (5 bases each). V was pared by 3 bases and J by 0 bases, with 8 bases between. Germline lookup yields CDR1 GTSNPN and CDR2 SVGIG (reference sequence). The CDR3 sequence is 14 residues long. This chain's CDR3 is CAWRGTANTGELFF. Written as DNA, the CDR3 is TGTGCCTGGAGAGGGACCGCGAACACCGGGGAGCTGTTTTTT.

This chain joins TRBV7-9 and TRBJ2-1; TRBD2 matches 9 bases. The V and J ends lost 1 base and 15 bases, in that order; junction bases with no gene match: 13. The CDR3 is 15 residues long. Per germline, CDR1 SEHNR and CDR2 FQNEAQ (reference sequence). The CDR3 reads CASSLEILAGYLSFF. CDR3 DNA sequence: TGTGCCAGCAGCTTAGAAATTCTAGCGGGATATTTATCGTTCTTC.

The V call is TRBV18, the J call TRBJ2-1; D unresolved. CDR3 size: 14 residues. Deletions cut 3 bases from V and 6 bases from J, with 12 bases between. Germline CDR1 reads KGHSH; CDR2 reads LQKENI. In nucleotides, the CDR3 is TGTGCCAGCTCACCGCGGACGGGCACCAATGAGCAGTTCTTC. The encoded protein is CASSPRTGTNEQFF.

This clonotype was seen many times. The rearrangement joins TRBV6-5 to TRBJ2-7; the match to TRBD2 covers 11 bases. V was clipped by 6 bases and J by 6 bases; unmatched bases: 10. Germline CDR1 and CDR2: MNHEY and SVGAGI. CDR3 length: 15 residues. In nucleotides, the CDR3 is TGTGCCAGCAGGGCGACGACTAGCGGGAAACGCGAGCAGTACTTC. Its translation is CASRATTSGKREQYF.